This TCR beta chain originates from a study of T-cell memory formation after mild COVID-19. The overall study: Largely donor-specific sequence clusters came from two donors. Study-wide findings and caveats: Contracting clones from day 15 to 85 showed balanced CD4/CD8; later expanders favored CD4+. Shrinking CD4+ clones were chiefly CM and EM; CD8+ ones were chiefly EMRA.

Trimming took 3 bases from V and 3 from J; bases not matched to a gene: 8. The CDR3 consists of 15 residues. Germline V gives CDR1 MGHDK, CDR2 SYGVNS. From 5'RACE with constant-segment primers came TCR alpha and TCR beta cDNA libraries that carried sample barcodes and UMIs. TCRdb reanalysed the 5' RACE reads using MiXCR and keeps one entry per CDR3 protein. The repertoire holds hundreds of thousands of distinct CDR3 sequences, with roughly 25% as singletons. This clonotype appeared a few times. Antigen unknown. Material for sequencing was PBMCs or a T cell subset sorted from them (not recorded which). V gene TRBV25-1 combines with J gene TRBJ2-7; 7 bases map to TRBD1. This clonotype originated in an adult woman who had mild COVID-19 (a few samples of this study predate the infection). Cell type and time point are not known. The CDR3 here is CASSDTAGGSYEQYF. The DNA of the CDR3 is TGTGCCAGCAGTGATACTGCAGGGGGTAGCTACGAGCAGTACTTC.